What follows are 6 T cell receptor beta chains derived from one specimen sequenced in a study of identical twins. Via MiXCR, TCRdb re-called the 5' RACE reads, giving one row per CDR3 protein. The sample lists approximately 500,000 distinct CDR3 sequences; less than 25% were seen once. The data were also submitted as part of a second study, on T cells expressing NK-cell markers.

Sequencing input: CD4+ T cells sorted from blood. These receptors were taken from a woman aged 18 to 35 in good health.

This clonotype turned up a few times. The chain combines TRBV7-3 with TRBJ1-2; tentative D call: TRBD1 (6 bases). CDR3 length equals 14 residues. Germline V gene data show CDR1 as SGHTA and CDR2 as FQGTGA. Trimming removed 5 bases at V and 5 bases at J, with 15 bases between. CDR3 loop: CASSTFGGWYGYTF. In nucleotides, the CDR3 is TGTGCCAGCAGCACCTTTGGGGGCTGGTATGGCTACACCTTC.

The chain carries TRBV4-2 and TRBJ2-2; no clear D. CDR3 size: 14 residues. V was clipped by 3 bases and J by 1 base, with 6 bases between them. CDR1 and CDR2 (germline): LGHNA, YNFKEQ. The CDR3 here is CASSQNRNTGELFF. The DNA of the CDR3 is TGTGCCAGCAGCCAGAACAGGAACACCGGGGAGCTGTTTTTT.

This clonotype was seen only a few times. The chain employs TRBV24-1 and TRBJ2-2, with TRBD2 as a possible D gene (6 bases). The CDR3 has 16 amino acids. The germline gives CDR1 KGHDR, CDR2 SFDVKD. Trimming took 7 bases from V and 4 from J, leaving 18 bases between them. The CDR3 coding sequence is TGTGCCACCAGCCCCGCCGGGACTTCTCCCACCGGGGAGCTGTTTTTT. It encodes CATSPAGTSPTGELFF.

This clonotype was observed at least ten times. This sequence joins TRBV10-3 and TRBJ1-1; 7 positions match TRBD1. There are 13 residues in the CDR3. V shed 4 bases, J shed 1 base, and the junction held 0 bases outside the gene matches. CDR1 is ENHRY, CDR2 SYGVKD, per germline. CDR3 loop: CAISGTGNTEAFF. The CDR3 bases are TGTGCCATCAGTGGGACAGGGAACACTGAAGCTTTCTTT.

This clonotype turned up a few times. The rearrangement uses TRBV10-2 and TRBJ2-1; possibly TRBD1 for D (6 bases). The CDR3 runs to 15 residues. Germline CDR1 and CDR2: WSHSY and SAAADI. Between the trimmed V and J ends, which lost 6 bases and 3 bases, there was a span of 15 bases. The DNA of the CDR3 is TGCGCCAGCAGCCTAGACCAGGGGATCTACAATGAGCAGTTCTTC. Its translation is CASSLDQGIYNEQFF.

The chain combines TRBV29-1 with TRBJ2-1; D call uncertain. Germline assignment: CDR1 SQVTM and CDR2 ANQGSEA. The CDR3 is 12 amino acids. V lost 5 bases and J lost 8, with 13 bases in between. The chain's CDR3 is CSVLLWPHEQFF. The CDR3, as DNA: TGCAGCGTTTTATTGTGGCCACATGAGCAGTTCTTC.